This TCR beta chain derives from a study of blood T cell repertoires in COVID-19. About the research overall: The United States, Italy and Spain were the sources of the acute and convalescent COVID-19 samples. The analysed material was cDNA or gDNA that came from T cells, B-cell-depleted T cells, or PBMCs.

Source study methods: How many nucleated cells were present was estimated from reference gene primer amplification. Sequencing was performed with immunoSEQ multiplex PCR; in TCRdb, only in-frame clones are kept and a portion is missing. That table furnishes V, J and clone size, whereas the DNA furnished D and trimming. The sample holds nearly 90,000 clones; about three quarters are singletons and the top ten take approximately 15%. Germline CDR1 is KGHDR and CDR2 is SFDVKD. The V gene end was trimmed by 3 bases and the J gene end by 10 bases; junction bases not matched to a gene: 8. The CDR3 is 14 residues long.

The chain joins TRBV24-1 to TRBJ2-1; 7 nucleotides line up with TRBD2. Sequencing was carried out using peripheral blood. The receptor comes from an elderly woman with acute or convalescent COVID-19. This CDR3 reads CATSDGGEQKEQFF. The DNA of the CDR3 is TGTGCCACCAGTGATGGGGGGGAGCAGAAAGAGCAGTTCTTC.